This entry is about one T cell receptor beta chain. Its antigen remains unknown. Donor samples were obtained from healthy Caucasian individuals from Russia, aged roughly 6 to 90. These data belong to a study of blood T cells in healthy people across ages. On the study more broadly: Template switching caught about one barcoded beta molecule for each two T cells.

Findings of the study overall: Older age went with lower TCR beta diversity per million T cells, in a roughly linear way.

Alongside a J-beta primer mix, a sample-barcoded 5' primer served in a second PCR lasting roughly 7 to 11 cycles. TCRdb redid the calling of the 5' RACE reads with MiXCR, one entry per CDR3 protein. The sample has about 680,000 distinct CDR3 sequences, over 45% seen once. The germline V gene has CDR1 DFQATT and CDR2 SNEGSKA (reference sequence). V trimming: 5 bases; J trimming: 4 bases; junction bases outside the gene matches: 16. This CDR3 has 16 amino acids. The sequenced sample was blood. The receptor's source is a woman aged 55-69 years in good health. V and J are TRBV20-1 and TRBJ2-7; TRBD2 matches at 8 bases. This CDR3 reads CSAPGLAGGSVYEQYF. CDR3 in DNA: TGCAGTGCTCCGGGACTGGCGGGAGGCTCCGTTTACGAGCAGTACTTC.